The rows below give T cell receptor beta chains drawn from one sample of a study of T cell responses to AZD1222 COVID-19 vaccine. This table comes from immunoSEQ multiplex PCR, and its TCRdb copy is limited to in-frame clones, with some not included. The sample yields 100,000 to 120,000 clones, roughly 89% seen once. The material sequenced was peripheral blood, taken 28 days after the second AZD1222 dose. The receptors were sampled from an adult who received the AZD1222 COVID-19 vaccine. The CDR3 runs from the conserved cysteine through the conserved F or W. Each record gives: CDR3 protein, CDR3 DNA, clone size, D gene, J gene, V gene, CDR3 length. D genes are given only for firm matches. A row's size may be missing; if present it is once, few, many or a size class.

CDR3aa: CASSQSRFYGYTF
CDR3nt: TGTGCCAGCAGCCAATCGCGGTTCTATGGCTACACCTTC
abundance: NA
d_gene: NA
j_gene: TRBJ1-2
v_gene: TRBV16
len: 13

CDR3aa: CASSGGAYEQYF
CDR3nt: TGTGCCAGCAGCGGGGGGGCCTACGAGCAGTACTTC
abundance: once
d_gene: TRBD2
j_gene: TRBJ2-7
v_gene: TRBV6-2/TRBV6-3
len: 12

CDR3aa: CASSLEQGQEKLFF
CDR3nt: TGCGCCAGCAGCCTGGAGCAAGGGCAGGAAAAACTGTTTTTT
abundance: NA
d_gene: NA
j_gene: TRBJ1-4
v_gene: TRBV5-1
len: 14

CDR3aa: CASSKDGGLLYGQYF
CDR3nt: TGTGCCAGCAGCAAAGATGGGGGACTCCTTTATGGGCAGTACTTC
abundance: NA
d_gene: NA
j_gene: TRBJ2-7
v_gene: TRBV21-1
len: 15

CDR3aa: CASSLEATAHHEQYF
CDR3nt: TGTGCCAGCAGCTTAGAGGCGACAGCGCACCACGAGCAGTACTTC
abundance: NA
d_gene: NA
j_gene: TRBJ2-7
v_gene: TRBV7-6
len: 15

CDR3aa: CASRWGQGAPQFF
CDR3nt: TGCGCCAGCCGTTGGGGACAGGGGGCGCCGCAGTTCTTC
abundance: NA
d_gene: TRBD1
j_gene: TRBJ2-1
v_gene: TRBV5-1
len: 13

CDR3aa: CASSPGSTDTQYF
CDR3nt: TGCGCCAGCAGTCCGGGGAGCACAGATACGCAGTATTTT
abundance: NA
d_gene: NA
j_gene: TRBJ2-3
v_gene: TRBV5-1
len: 13

CDR3aa: CASSPILIGHSNQPQHF
CDR3nt: TGTGCCAGCTCACCAATTTTAATTGGCCATAGCAATCAGCCCCAGCATTTT
abundance: once
d_gene: NA
j_gene: TRBJ1-5
v_gene: TRBV18
len: 17

CDR3aa: CASSIRPENTEAFF
CDR3nt: TGTGCCAGTAGTATAAGACCGGAGAACACTGAAGCTTTCTTT
abundance: NA
d_gene: NA
j_gene: TRBJ1-1
v_gene: TRBV19
len: 14

CDR3aa: CASGLEPGLEQYF
CDR3nt: TGTGCTAGTGGTTTGGAGCCGGGCTTAGAGCAGTACTTC
abundance: once
d_gene: NA
j_gene: TRBJ2-7
v_gene: TRBV12-5
len: 13

CDR3aa: CASSLAPEGDTEAFF
CDR3nt: TGTGCCAGCAGCTTAGCTCCCGAGGGGGACACTGAAGCTTTCTTT
abundance: NA
d_gene: NA
j_gene: TRBJ1-1
v_gene: TRBV7-6
len: 15

CDR3aa: CSLGGAYGYTF
CDR3nt: TGCAGTCTAGGGGGAGCATATGGCTACACCTTC
abundance: once
d_gene: NA
j_gene: TRBJ1-2
v_gene: TRBV29-1
len: 11

CDR3aa: CASSQGGAGYEQYF
CDR3nt: TGTGCCAGCAGCCAGGGTGGCGCGGGATACGAGCAGTACTTC
abundance: NA
d_gene: NA
j_gene: TRBJ2-7
v_gene: TRBV5-4
len: 14

CDR3aa: CASSNPAGTGSGNTIYF
CDR3nt: TGTGCCAGTAGTAATCCTGCCGGGACAGGCTCTGGAAACACCATATATTTT
abundance: NA
d_gene: TRBD1
j_gene: TRBJ1-3
v_gene: TRBV19
len: 17

CDR3aa: CASSIPGQGARRAEAFF
CDR3nt: TGTGCCAGTAGTATCCCCGGACAGGGGGCGCGTAGGGCTGAAGCTTTCTTT
abundance: once
d_gene: TRBD1
j_gene: TRBJ1-1
v_gene: TRBV19
len: 17

CDR3aa: CAIGSATNEKLFF
CDR3nt: TGTGCCATCGGTTCTGCAACTAATGAAAAACTGTTTTTT
abundance: NA
d_gene: NA
j_gene: TRBJ1-4
v_gene: TRBV7-9
len: 13

CDR3aa: CASSIETSGRNFQETQYF
CDR3nt: TGTGCCAGTAGTATAGAGACTAGCGGGAGGAACTTTCAAGAGACCCAGTACTTC
abundance: NA
d_gene: TRBD2
j_gene: TRBJ2-5
v_gene: TRBV19
len: 18

CDR3aa: CASSTRTGEETQYF
CDR3nt: TGTGCCAGCAGTACCCGGACAGGCGAAGAGACCCAGTACTTC
abundance: NA
d_gene: TRBD1
j_gene: TRBJ2-5
v_gene: TRBV6-5
len: 14

CDR3aa: CASSPPSNQETQYF
CDR3nt: TGTGCCAGCTCACCACCATCCAACCAAGAGACCCAGTACTTC
abundance: NA
d_gene: NA
j_gene: TRBJ2-5
v_gene: TRBV18
len: 14

CDR3aa: CASSTRRGTEAFF
CDR3nt: TGTGCCAGCAGTACGAGGCGGGGGACTGAAGCTTTCTTT
abundance: few
d_gene: NA
j_gene: TRBJ1-1
v_gene: TRBV7-9
len: 13

CDR3aa: CASSTVYGYTF
CDR3nt: TGTGCCAGCAGTACTGTCTATGGCTACACCTTC
abundance: NA
d_gene: NA
j_gene: TRBJ1-2
v_gene: TRBV12-3/TRBV12-4
len: 11

CDR3aa: CASSPQGVDKNIQYF
CDR3nt: TGCGCCAGCAGCCCCCAGGGTGTCGACAAAAACATTCAGTACTTC
abundance: NA
d_gene: NA
j_gene: TRBJ2-4
v_gene: TRBV5-1
len: 15

CDR3aa: CASTPGGQRNTEAFF
CDR3nt: TGTGCCAGCACCCCTGGGGGGCAGAGGAACACTGAAGCTTTCTTT
abundance: NA
d_gene: NA
j_gene: TRBJ1-1
v_gene: TRBV7-9
len: 15

CDR3aa: CASSFPGQGRTEAFF
CDR3nt: TGTGCCAGCAGTTTTCCGGGACAGGGGCGAACTGAAGCTTTCTTT
abundance: NA
d_gene: TRBD1
j_gene: TRBJ1-1
v_gene: TRBV27
len: 15

CDR3aa: CASASGSGELFF
CDR3nt: TGTGCTAGTGCCTCTGGGTCCGGGGAGCTGTTTTTT
abundance: NA
d_gene: NA
j_gene: TRBJ2-2
v_gene: TRBV12-5
len: 12

CDR3aa: CASSLAYGTRNEQFF
CDR3nt: TGCGCCAGCAGCTTGGCCTACGGGACAAGGAATGAGCAGTTCTTC
abundance: few
d_gene: NA
j_gene: TRBJ2-1
v_gene: TRBV5-1
len: 15

CDR3aa: CAISESRGEGTEAFF
CDR3nt: TGTGCCATCAGTGAGTCCCGGGGGGAAGGAACTGAAGCTTTCTTT
abundance: NA
d_gene: NA
j_gene: TRBJ1-1
v_gene: TRBV10-3
len: 15

CDR3aa: CASMGGDTQYF
CDR3nt: TGTGCCAGCATGGGTGGAGATACGCAGTATTTT
abundance: few
d_gene: NA
j_gene: TRBJ2-3
v_gene: TRBV2
len: 11

CDR3aa: CASSSSGQGAWNEQFF
CDR3nt: TGTGCCAGCAGTTCCTCCGGACAGGGGGCTTGGAATGAGCAGTTCTTC
abundance: NA
d_gene: TRBD1
j_gene: TRBJ2-1
v_gene: TRBV27
len: 16

CDR3aa: CASSQGLAGEGEQYF
CDR3nt: TGTGCCAGCAGCCAAGGACTAGCGGGAGAAGGCGAGCAGTACTTC
abundance: NA
d_gene: TRBD2
j_gene: TRBJ2-7
v_gene: TRBV27
len: 15

CDR3aa: CASSPGLDYEQYF
CDR3nt: TGTGCCAGCTCACCGGGACTAGACTACGAGCAGTACTTC
abundance: NA
d_gene: TRBD2
j_gene: TRBJ2-7
v_gene: TRBV18
len: 13

CDR3aa: CASRPNNRGTEAFF
CDR3nt: TGTGCCAGCAGACCCAATAACAGGGGAACTGAAGCTTTCTTT
abundance: NA
d_gene: TRBD1
j_gene: TRBJ1-1
v_gene: TRBV6-5
len: 14

CDR3aa: CASSQGYAPGYTF
CDR3nt: TGCGCCAGCAGCCAAGGTTACGCTCCTGGCTACACCTTC
abundance: NA
d_gene: NA
j_gene: TRBJ1-2
v_gene: TRBV4-1
len: 13

CDR3aa: CASSSPTGTLTDTQYF
CDR3nt: TGCGCCAGCAGCTCACCGACAGGGACCCTCACAGATACGCAGTATTTT
abundance: NA
d_gene: TRBD1
j_gene: TRBJ2-3
v_gene: TRBV5-1
len: 16

CDR3aa: CASSLMGGSGVNSPLHF
CDR3nt: TGTGCCAGCAGTTTAATGGGAGGGTCGGGGGTTAATTCACCCCTCCACTTT
abundance: once
d_gene: NA
j_gene: TRBJ1-6
v_gene: TRBV27
len: 17

CDR3aa: CATSDPDGSDTQYF
CDR3nt: TGTGCCACCAGTGACCCTGACGGCAGCGATACGCAGTATTTT
abundance: NA
d_gene: NA
j_gene: TRBJ2-3
v_gene: TRBV24-1
len: 14

CDR3aa: CATSDEGFSQAFF
CDR3nt: TGTGCCACCAGTGATGAGGGTTTTAGTCAAGCTTTCTTT
abundance: NA
d_gene: NA
j_gene: TRBJ1-1
v_gene: TRBV24-1
len: 13

CDR3aa: CASTGDRGYGYTF
CDR3nt: TGTGCCAGCACTGGGGACAGGGGCTATGGCTACACCTTC
abundance: NA
d_gene: TRBD1
j_gene: TRBJ1-2
v_gene: TRBV2
len: 13

CDR3aa: CASSQSNRARKAFF
CDR3nt: TGCGCCAGCAGCCAATCCAACCGGGCCCGGAAAGCTTTCTTT
abundance: NA
d_gene: NA
j_gene: TRBJ1-1
v_gene: TRBV4-1
len: 14

CDR3aa: CASSLDSSYNSPLHF
CDR3nt: TGCGCCAGCAGCTTGGACAGCTCCTATAATTCACCCCTCCACTTT
abundance: NA
d_gene: NA
j_gene: TRBJ1-6
v_gene: TRBV5-1
len: 15

CDR3aa: CASRVLRGSPETQYF
CDR3nt: TGTGCCAGCAGGGTACTGCGGGGGTCCCCTGAAACCCAGTACTTC
abundance: NA
d_gene: TRBD2
j_gene: TRBJ2-5
v_gene: TRBV27
len: 15

CDR3aa: CASSVAGGKNEQFF
CDR3nt: TGTGCCAGTAGTGTAGCGGGGGGGAAAAATGAGCAGTTCTTC
abundance: NA
d_gene: TRBD2
j_gene: TRBJ2-1
v_gene: TRBV19
len: 14

CDR3aa: CASSEEGASSYNSPLHF
CDR3nt: TGCGCCAGCAGTGAAGAAGGGGCCAGCTCCTATAATTCACCCCTCCACTTT
abundance: NA
d_gene: NA
j_gene: TRBJ1-6
v_gene: TRBV10-1
len: 17

CDR3aa: CASSLQSDSNNSPLHF
CDR3nt: TGTGCCAGCAGCTTACAATCGGACAGCAATAATTCACCCCTCCACTTT
abundance: NA
d_gene: NA
j_gene: TRBJ1-6
v_gene: TRBV7-6
len: 16

CDR3aa: CASHTPGLAGEMYEQFF
CDR3nt: TGTGCCAGCCATACACCGGGGCTAGCGGGAGAGATGTATGAGCAGTTCTTC
abundance: few
d_gene: TRBD2
j_gene: TRBJ2-1
v_gene: TRBV28
len: 17

CDR3aa: CASSETSRTEAFF
CDR3nt: TGTGCCAGCAGTGAGACTTCCCGGACTGAAGCTTTCTTT
abundance: NA
d_gene: NA
j_gene: TRBJ1-1
v_gene: TRBV6-1
len: 13

CDR3aa: CAISEIQKAATGELFF
CDR3nt: TGTGCCATCAGTGAGATACAGAAAGCAGCCACCGGGGAGCTGTTTTTT
abundance: NA
d_gene: NA
j_gene: TRBJ2-2
v_gene: TRBV10-3
len: 16

CDR3aa: CASSLVGTTLNEKLFF
CDR3nt: TGTGCCAGCAGCTTAGTAGGGACAACCTTAAATGAAAAACTGTTTTTT
abundance: NA
d_gene: NA
j_gene: TRBJ1-4
v_gene: TRBV7-8
len: 16

CDR3aa: CASSPGTGREAFF
CDR3nt: TGTGCCAGCAGCCCAGGGACAGGGCGTGAAGCTTTCTTT
abundance: NA
d_gene: TRBD1
j_gene: TRBJ1-1
v_gene: TRBV11-3
len: 13